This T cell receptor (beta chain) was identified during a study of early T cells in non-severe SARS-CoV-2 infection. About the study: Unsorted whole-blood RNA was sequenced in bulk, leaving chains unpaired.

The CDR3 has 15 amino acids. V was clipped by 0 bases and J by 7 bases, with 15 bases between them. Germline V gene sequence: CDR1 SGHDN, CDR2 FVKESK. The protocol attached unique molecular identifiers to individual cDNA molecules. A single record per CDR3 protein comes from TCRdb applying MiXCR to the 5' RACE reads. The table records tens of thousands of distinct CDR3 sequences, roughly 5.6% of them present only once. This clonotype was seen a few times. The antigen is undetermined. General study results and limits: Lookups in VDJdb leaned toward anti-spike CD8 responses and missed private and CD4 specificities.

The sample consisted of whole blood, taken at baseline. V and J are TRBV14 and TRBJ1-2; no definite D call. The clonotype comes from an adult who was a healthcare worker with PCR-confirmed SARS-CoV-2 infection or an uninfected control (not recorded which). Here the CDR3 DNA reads TGTGCCAGCAGCCAAGATTACGGGAGCTTAAGTGGCTACACCTTC. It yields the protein CASSQDYGSLSGYTF.